This TCR beta chain was sequenced in a study of neurological immune-mediated disorders. Background on the study: Secondary progressive cases numbered 3 among the approximately 35 multiple sclerosis patients, while the other 31 were relapsing-remitting.

The method for making cDNA was 5'RACE, and it used 10-nucleotide random UMIs. TCRdb called the 5' RACE reads again in MiXCR, with one record for every CDR3 protein. This table has roughly 75,000 distinct CDR3 sequences, around 2.6% appearing once. This CDR3 spans 15 amino acids. The ends were cut back, 6 bases at V and 1 base at J, with 15 bases in the middle. It was from 2 million PBMCs stored at -80 C that the unsorted libraries were obtained. This clonotype was counted ten times or more. This sequence joins TRBV12-3 or TRBV12-4 and TRBJ2-5; D could derive from TRBD1 or TRBD2 (5 bases each). This receptor was taken from a woman in her thirties with multiple sclerosis. Specimen: PBMCs. The CDR3 DNA reads TGTGCCAGCAGCCGACAGCATGGACTCCAAGAGACCCAGTACTTC. Amino acids: CASSRQHGLQETQYF.